This TCR beta chain was obtained from a study of CD8+CD57+ T cells in acquired aplastic anemia. All sequencing subjects had displayed CD8+CD57+ cell expansion on flow cytometry. The enrolled patients all had severe acquired aplastic anemia. Patients had received no therapy at the time of blood sampling. Whole-study findings and limits: Patients shared 25 to 30 CD8+ CDR3 sequences with controls.

The germline V gene has CDR1 SEHNR and CDR2 FQNEAQ (reference sequence). This CDR3 has 17 amino acids. V lost 1 base, J lost 0 bases, and 15 bases lay in between. CDR3 and TCR beta VDJ profiling relied on a genomic DNA template. MiXCR, applied by TCRdb to the reads, yields one record per CDR3 protein. This table holds 150,000 to 200,000 distinct CDR3 sequences, less than 50% found once. About this clonotype: Its antigen is currently unknown.

Sequencing was done on a sample of sorted CD4+, CD8+, or CD8+CD57+ T cells (not recorded which) from PBMCs. The J gene is TRBJ1-2, the V gene TRBV7-9; a weak D match, TRBD1 (6 bases). The clonotype was recovered from a human donor with aplastic anemia. The CDR3 reads CASSLGGQPTANYGYTF. As DNA, the CDR3 is TGTGCCAGCAGCTTAGGAGGACAGCCAACTGCTAACTATGGCTACACCTTC. Drawing the rest from reference TRBV7-9 and TRBJ1-2, the complete variable domain is DTGVSQNPRHKITKRGQNVTFRCDPISEHNRLYWYRQTLGQGPEFLTYFQNEAQLEKSRLLSDRFSAERPKGSFSTLEIQRTEQGDSAMYLCASSLGGQPTANYGYTFGSGTRLTVV.